Shown below are 2 T cell receptor beta chains from a single sample sequenced in a study of blood T cell repertoires in COVID-19 (dated by TCRdb to 2020 to 2021). Libraries were constructed by the immunoSEQ multiplex PCR assay. This immuneACCESS table, as held by TCRdb, lists in-frame sequences with V and J called but not all clones. Of the missing ones, under half trace to an unresolved V gene in checked studies; the others have no known cause. The sample includes roughly 140,000 clones, with around 84% observed a single time. 5% of the sample comes from the top ten. The sequenced sample consisted of peripheral blood. The receptor set was obtained from a woman in her forties or fifties with acute or convalescent COVID-19.

In its sample, this clone was seen once. The J gene is TRBJ1-5, the V gene TRBV19; D is uncertain. Trimming cost V 4 bases and J 0 bases, with 7 bases left between them. The CDR3 has 14 amino acids. Germline V gene data show CDR1 as LNHDA and CDR2 as SQIVND (reference sequence). The CDR3 sequence is CASSTHNSNQPQHF. The CDR3 DNA follows: TGTGCCAGTAGTACCCACAATAGCAATCAGCCCCAGCATTTT.

The rearrangement uses TRBV11-3 and TRBJ2-5; D remains ambiguous. The germline V and J ends were trimmed by 3 bases and 0 bases, with 8 bases remaining between them. CDR1 is SGHNT, CDR2 YENEEA, per germline. This CDR3 has 14 residues. In DNA form, the CDR3 reads TGTGCCAGCAGCTTTTCAGGATACCAAGAGACCCAGTACTTC. This codes for CASSFSGYQETQYF. Based on the CDR3 plus reference TRBV11-3 and TRBJ2-5, the full variable domain is EAGVVQSPRYKIIEKKQPVAFWCNPISGHNTLYWYLQNLGQGPELLIRYENEEAVDDSQLPKDRFSAERLKGVDSTLKIQPAELGDSAVYLCASSFSGYQETQYFGPGTRLLVL.